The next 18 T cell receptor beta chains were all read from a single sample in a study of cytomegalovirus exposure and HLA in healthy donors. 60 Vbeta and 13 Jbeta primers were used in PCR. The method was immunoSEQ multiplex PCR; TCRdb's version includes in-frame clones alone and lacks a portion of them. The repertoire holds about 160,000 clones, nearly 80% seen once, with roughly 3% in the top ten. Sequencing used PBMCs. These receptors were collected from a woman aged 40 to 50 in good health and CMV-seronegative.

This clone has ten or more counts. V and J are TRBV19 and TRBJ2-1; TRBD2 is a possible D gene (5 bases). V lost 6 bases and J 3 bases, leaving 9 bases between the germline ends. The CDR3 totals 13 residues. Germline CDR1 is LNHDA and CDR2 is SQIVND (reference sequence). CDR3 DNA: TGTGCCAGTAGACTAGATTTCTACAATGAGCAGTTCTTC. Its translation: CASRLDFYNEQFF.

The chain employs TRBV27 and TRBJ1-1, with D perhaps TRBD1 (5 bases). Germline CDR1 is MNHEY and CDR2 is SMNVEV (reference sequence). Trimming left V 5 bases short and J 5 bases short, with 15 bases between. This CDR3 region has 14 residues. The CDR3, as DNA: TGTGCCAGCAGTCCGACATGGGGCGGAACTGAAGCTTTCTTT. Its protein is CASSPTWGGTEAFF.

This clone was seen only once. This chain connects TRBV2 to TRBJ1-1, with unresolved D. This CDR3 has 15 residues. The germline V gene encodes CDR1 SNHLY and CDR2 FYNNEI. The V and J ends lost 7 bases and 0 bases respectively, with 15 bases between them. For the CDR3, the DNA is TGTGCCAGCAAGGGTAAGGCGGGGATGAACACTGAAGCTTTCTTT. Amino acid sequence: CASKGKAGMNTEAFF. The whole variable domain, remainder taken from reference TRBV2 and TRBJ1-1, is EPEVTQTPSHQVTQMGQEVILRCVPISNHLYFYWYRQILGQKVEFLVSFYNNEISEKSEIFDDQFSVERPDGSNFTLKIRSTKLEDSAMYFCASKGKAGMNTEAFFGQGTRLTVV.

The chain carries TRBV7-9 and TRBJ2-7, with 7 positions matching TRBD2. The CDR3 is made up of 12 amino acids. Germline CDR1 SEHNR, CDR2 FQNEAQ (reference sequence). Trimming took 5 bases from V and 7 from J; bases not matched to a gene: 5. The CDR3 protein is CASSQPGGEQYF. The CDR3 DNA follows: TGTGCCAGCAGCCAACCCGGGGGGGAGCAGTACTTC.

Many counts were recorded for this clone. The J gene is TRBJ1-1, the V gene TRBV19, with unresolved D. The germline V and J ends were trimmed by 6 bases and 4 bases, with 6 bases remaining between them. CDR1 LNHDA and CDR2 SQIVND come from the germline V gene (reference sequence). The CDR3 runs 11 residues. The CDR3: CASRWATEAFF. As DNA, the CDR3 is TGTGCCAGTAGATGGGCCACTGAAGCTTTCTTT.

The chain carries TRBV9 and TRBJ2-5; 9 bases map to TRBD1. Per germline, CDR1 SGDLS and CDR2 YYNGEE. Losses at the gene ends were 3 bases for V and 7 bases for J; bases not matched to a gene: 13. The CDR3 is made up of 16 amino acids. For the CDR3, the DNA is TGTGCCAGCAGCGCCGGACAGGGGCCTGAGGCGGGGACCCAGTACTTC. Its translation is CASSAGQGPEAGTQYF.

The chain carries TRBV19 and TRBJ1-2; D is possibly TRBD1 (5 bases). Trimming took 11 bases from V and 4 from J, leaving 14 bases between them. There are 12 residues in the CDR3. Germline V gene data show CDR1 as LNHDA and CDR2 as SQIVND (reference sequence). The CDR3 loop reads CACKTGFYGYTF. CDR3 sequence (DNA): TGTGCCTGTAAAACAGGATTCTATGGCTACACCTTC.

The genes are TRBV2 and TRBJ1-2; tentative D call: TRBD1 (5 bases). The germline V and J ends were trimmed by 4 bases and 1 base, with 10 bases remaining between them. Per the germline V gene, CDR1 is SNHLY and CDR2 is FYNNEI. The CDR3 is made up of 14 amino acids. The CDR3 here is CASSGGILNYGYTF. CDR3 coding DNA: TGTGCCAGCAGTGGGGGCATTCTTAACTATGGCTACACCTTC.

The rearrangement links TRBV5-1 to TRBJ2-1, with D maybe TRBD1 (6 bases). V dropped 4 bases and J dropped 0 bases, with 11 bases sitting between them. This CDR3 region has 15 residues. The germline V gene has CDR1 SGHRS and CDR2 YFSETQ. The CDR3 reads CASSRTGSSYNEQFF. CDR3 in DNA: TGCGCCAGCAGCCGAACAGGGAGCTCCTACAATGAGCAGTTCTTC.

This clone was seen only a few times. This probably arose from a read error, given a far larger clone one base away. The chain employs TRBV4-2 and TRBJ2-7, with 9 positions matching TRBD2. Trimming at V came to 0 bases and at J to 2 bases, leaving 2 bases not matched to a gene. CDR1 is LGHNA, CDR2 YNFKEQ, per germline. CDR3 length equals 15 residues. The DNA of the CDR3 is TGTGCCAGCAGCCAAGATCGCGGGGGGGCCTACGAGCAGTACTTC. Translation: CASSQDRGGAYEQYF.

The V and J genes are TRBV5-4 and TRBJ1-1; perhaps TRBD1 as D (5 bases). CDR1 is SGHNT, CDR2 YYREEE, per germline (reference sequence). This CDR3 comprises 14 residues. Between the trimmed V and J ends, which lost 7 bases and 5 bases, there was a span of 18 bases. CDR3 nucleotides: TGTGCCAGCCGGTACGGGGGGGGTGGTACTGAAGCTTTCTTT. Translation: CASRYGGGGTEAFF.

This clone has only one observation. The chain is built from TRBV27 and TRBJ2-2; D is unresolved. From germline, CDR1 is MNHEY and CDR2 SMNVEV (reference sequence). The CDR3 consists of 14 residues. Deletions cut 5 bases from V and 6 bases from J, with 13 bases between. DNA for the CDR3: TGTGCCAGCAGTCCCGCCCGAGGTCCCGGGGAGCTGTTTTTT. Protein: CASSPARGPGELFF.

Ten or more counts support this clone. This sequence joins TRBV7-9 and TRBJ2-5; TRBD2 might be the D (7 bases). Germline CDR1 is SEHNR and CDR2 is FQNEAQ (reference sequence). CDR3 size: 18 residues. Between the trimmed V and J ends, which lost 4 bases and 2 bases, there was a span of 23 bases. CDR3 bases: TGTGCCAGCAGCTCCTGGGGGGGCGTCAAGGAACTACAAGAGACCCAGTACTTC. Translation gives CASSSWGGVKELQETQYF.

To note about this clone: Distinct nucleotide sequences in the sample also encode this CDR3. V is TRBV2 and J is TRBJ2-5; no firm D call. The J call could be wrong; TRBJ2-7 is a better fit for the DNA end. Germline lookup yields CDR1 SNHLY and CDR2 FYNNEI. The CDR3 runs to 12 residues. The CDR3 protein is CASKAGPYEQYF. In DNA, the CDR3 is TGTGCCAGCAAGGCAGGCCCCTACGAGCAGTACTTC.

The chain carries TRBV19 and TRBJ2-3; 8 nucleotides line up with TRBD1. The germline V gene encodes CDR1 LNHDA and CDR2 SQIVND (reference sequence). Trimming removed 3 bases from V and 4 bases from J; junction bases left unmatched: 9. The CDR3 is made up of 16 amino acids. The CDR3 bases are TGTGCCAGTAGTATCTTAGGACAGGGAATGGCAGATACGCAGTATTTT. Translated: CASSILGQGMADTQYF.

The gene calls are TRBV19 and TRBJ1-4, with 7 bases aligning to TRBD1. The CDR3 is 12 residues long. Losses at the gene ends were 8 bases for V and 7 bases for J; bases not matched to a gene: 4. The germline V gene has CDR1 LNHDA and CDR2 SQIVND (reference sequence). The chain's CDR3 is CASVGDSEKLFF. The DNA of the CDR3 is TGTGCCAGTGTGGGGGACAGTGAAAAACTGTTTTTT. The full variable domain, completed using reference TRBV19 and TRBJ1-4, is DGGITQSPKYLFRKEGQNVTLSCEQNLNHDAMYWYRQDPGQGLRLIYYSQIVNDFQKGDIAEGYSVSREKKESFPLTVTSAQKNPTAFYLCASVGDSEKLFFGSGTQLSVL.

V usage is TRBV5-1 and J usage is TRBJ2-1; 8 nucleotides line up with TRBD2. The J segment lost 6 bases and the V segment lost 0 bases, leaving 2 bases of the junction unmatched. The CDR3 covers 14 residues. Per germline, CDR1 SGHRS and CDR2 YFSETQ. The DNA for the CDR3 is TGCGCCAGCAGCTTGGATGGGACTAGCAATGAGCAGTTCTTC. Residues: CASSLDGTSNEQFF.

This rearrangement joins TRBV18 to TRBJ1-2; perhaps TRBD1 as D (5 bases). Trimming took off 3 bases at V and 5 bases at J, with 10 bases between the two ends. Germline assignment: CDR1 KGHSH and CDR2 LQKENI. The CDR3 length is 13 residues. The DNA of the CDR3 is TGTGCCAGCTCACCCGGGACTTGGTATGGCTACACCTTC. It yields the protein CASSPGTWYGYTF.